This T cell receptor (beta chain) stems from a study of blood T cell repertoires in COVID-19. Overall study context: Italy, Spain and the United States were the sources of the convalescent and acute COVID-19 samples. From T cells, B-cell-depleted T cells, or PBMCs came the material, which was cDNA or gDNA.

Germline CDR1 and CDR2: LGHDT and YNNKEL (reference sequence). This CDR3 comprises 14 residues. V was shortened by 0 bases and J by 3 bases, with 9 bases between the two germline ends. In the original processing: Amplified reference gene primers provided the basis for estimating nucleated cell counts. Measured with immunoSEQ multiplex PCR; TCRdb has only the in-frame clones, and not every one. D and trimming come from the DNA, and the V and J calls and clone size come from that table. The sample consists of fewer than 150,000 clones, 84% of them appearing once. Sequencing was carried out using peripheral blood. This clonotype was sampled from a woman of 80 years or more in a cohort sampled during active or convalescent COVID-19. The rearrangement joins TRBV3-1 (or the pseudogene TRBV3-2) to TRBJ2-7; D gene unclear. CDR3 in amino acids: CASSQDRIGYEQYF. CDR3 DNA: TGTGCCAGCAGCCAAGACAGGATAGGCTACGAGCAGTACTTC.